This record covers a single T cell receptor beta chain. The data stem from a study of patients and donors after allogeneic stem cell transplantation. Trimming took 4 bases from V and 4 from J, leaving 23 bases between them. The germline gives CDR1 SQVTM, CDR2 ANQGSEA. This CDR3 spans 17 amino acids. Each CDR3 protein is one row after TCRdb ran MiXCR on the RT-PCR reads. The table records fewer than 180,000 distinct CDR3 sequences, about a third of them present only once. The chain links TRBV29-1 to TRBJ2-1; D is perhaps TRBD2 (6 bases). The sample taken for sequencing was blood, either unsorted or a sorted T cell fraction (not recorded which). This receptor was identified in a human donor who was either an allogeneic HSCT recipient or a stem cell or donor lymphocyte infusion donor (not recorded which). It is not recorded whose cells these are; they may come from a transplant donor. The CDR3 loop is CSVGTLTGTLAYNEQFF. In DNA, the CDR3 is TGCAGCGTTGGGACCCTAACCGGGACTCTGGCTTACAATGAGCAGTTCTTC.